This T cell receptor (beta chain) derives from a study of beta chain features in type 1 diabetes. Study background: In age, gender and cell yields, patients were similar to healthy donors.

Of the isolated RNA, all was reverse transcribed, and so the sequenced material was expressed TCRB transcripts. TCRdb's table, derived via immunoSEQ multiplex PCR, lists solely in-frame clones and lacks some. The repertoire holds almost 350,000 clones, with approximately 8% as singletons. Markers CD45RO/CCR7/CD25/CD127/CD95/CD27 served to sort CD4+ naive, central memory, regulatory and stem cell-like memory cells. Sequencing was done on a sample of central memory CD4+ T cells from blood. This clonotype originated in a woman between 18 and 30 years old in good health.

This chain's CDR3 is CASSDSRLTGNTIYF. The CDR3 bases are TGTGCCAGCAGTGACTCGAGACTGACTGGAAACACCATATATTTT. The chain links TRBV28 to TRBJ1-3; no firm D call. The germline V gene encodes CDR1 MDHEN and CDR2 SYDVKM. There are 15 residues in the CDR3. Trimming shortened V by 5 bases and J by 2 bases, and 13 bases separated the two germline ends. The full variable domain, rest sourced from reference TRBV28 and TRBJ1-3, is DVKVTQSSRYLVKRTGEKVFLECVQDMDHENMFWYRQDPGLGLRLIYFSYDVKMKEKGDIPEGYSVSREKKERFSLILESASTNQTSMYLCASSDSRLTGNTIYFGEGSWLTVV.